This T cell receptor beta chain came from a study of response to subunit inactivated influenza vaccine. TCRdb used MiXCR to reprocess the RT-PCR reads, holding one entry per CDR3 protein. The sample carries about 570,000 distinct CDR3 sequences, approximately 11% recorded once. V was clipped by 0 bases and J by 5 bases, with 13 bases between them. The length of the CDR3 is 15 residues. Germline V gene data show CDR1 as MNHEY and CDR2 as SVGAGI. The data also belong to a second study, concerning T cells expressing NK-cell markers. That paper adds: The cDNA for TCR beta came from 5'RACE template switching with UMIs. The study sequenced eight donors, seven HCMV-seropositive and one seronegative.

This TCR was recovered from a man aged 45-65 years who received an inactivated influenza vaccine. The genes are TRBV6-5 and TRBJ2-5; no reliable D call. Sequencing used PBMCs from blood, obtained on the day of vaccination. The CDR3 is CASSYSGLQRETQYF. DNA of the CDR3: TGTGCCAGCAGTTACTCTGGGCTCCAAAGGGAGACCCAGTACTTC.